The 14 T cell receptor beta chains in this list originate from one sample, sequenced in a study of metastatic and nonmetastatic thyroid tumors. TCRdb re-clonotyped the PCR reads via MiXCR. The sample carries 45,000 to 50,000 clones, about 22% recorded once. Treatment of any kind had been given to no patient before thyroid surgery. The sample taken for sequencing was blood. The origin of the receptors is a male donor with papillary thyroid cancer or a benign thyroid nodule (not recorded which). Some clones in this sample may be carry-over from other donors' samples.

This chain connects TRBV6-2 or TRBV6-3 to TRBJ2-3; D uncertain. Germline CDR1 MNHEY, CDR2 SVGEGT. This CDR3 comprises 12 residues. V lost 2 bases, J lost 4 bases, and 4 bases lay in between. The CDR3 region has the DNA TGTGCCAGCAGTTACATCTCAGATACGCAGTATTTT. This codes for CASSYISDTQYF.

The gene calls are TRBV30 and TRBJ1-2; D remains unclear. Germline CDR1 GTSNPN, CDR2 SVGIG (reference sequence). Trimming shortened V by 1 base and J by 3 bases, and 12 bases separated the two germline ends. The CDR3 runs to 14 residues. The CDR3 DNA reads TGTGCCTGGAGTGCGACAATGGGCCACTATGGCTACACCTTC. It yields the protein CAWSATMGHYGYTF.

This chain uses TRBV15 with TRBJ1-4; D gene ambiguous. V lost 5 bases to trimming and J lost 8 bases, with 15 bases between them. Germline CDR1 reads LNHNV; CDR2 reads YYDKDF (reference sequence). The CDR3 loop spans 14 amino acids. This CDR3 reads CATSPRGTVEKLFF. The CDR3 DNA reads TGTGCCACCAGCCCAAGAGGCACGGTCGAAAAACTGTTTTTT.

The chain joins TRBV19 to TRBJ1-6; no reliable D call. Germline V lookup: CDR1 LNHDA, CDR2 SQIVND (reference sequence). This CDR3 has 14 amino acids. Trimming stripped 9 bases from V and 5 bases from J, with 14 bases between. The CDR3 DNA follows: TGTGCCAGGAACGCGGGGTTAGATAATTCACCCCTCCACTTT. This gives the protein CARNAGLDNSPLHF.

This clone was observed many times. This chain connects TRBV11-2 to TRBJ2-7; 9 nucleotides line up with TRBD2. In germline, CDR1 is SGHAT, CDR2 FQNNGV. V lost 0 bases, J lost 6 bases, and 9 bases stayed unmatched. The CDR3 has 16 residues. The CDR3 DNA reads TGTGCCAGCAGCTTAGATTGGGTTGGTAGCGGGAGCGAGCAGTACTTC. It specifies CASSLDWVGSGSEQYF.

The chain has TRBV30 and TRBJ1-2; weak D call: TRBD1 (5 bases). The CDR3 has 12 amino acids. Germline CDR1 and CDR2: GTSNPN and SVGIG (reference sequence). Trimming stripped 3 bases from V and 4 bases from J, with 9 bases between. CDR3 residues: CAWRKGTYGYTF. CDR3 DNA sequence: TGTGCCTGGAGAAAGGGGACCTATGGCTACACCTTC. The full variable domain, with the rest looked up from reference TRBV30 and TRBJ1-2, is SQTIHQWPATLVQPVGSPLSLECTVEGTSNPNLYWYRQAAGRGLQLLFYSVGIGQISSEVPQNLSASRPQDRQFILSSKKLLLSDSGFYLCAWRKGTYGYTFGSGTRLTVV.

The table lists this clone with many counts. The CDR3, as DNA: TGCGCCAGCAGCCGTAGCGGGAGTACGTCCTACGAGCAGTACTTC. As protein: CASSRSGSTSYEQYF. The chain links TRBV5-1 to TRBJ2-7; 9 positions agree with TRBD2. Trimming at V came to 4 bases and at J to 1 base, leaving 6 bases not matched to a gene. This CDR3 is 15 amino acids long. The germline V gene has CDR1 SGHRS and CDR2 YFSETQ. The full variable domain, with the rest looked up from reference TRBV5-1 and TRBJ2-7, is KAGVTQTPRYLIKTRGQQVTLSCSPISGHRSVSWYQQTPGQGLQFLFEYFSETQRNKGNFPGRFSGRQFSNSRSEMNVSTLELGDSALYLCASSRSGSTSYEQYFGPGTRLTVT.

The chain uses TRBV7-9 and TRBJ1-4; TRBD1 is a possible D gene (6 bases). In germline, CDR1 is SEHNR, CDR2 FQNEAQ (reference sequence). The CDR3 is 16 residues long. The V gene lost 3 bases and the J gene lost 3 bases, with 14 bases spanning the gap. CDR3 coding DNA: TGTGCCAGCAGCTTGAGTCAGGGGCTCCCTAATGAAAAACTGTTTTTT. This gives the protein CASSLSQGLPNEKLFF.

The chain has TRBV19 and TRBJ2-5, with TRBD1 matching 7 bases. Germline V lookup: CDR1 LNHDA, CDR2 SQIVND (reference sequence). The V gene end was trimmed by 1 base and the J gene end by 2 bases; junction bases not matched to a gene: 1. There are 14 residues in the CDR3. The CDR3 loop is CASSIGGQQETQYF. CDR3 nucleotide sequence: TGTGCCAGTAGTATAGGGGGACAGCAAGAGACCCAGTACTTC.

In its sample, this clone was seen many times. The CDR3 is CASSLHYEQYF. CDR3 coding DNA: TGTGCCAGCAGTCTTCACTACGAGCAGTACTTC. The chain recombines TRBV28 with TRBJ2-7; D gene uncertain. The germline V gene has CDR1 MDHEN and CDR2 SYDVKM. The V gene lost 5 bases and the J gene lost 3 bases, with 5 bases spanning the gap. The CDR3 sequence is 11 residues long.

In this sample, this clone turned up a few times. V usage is TRBV6-1 and J usage is TRBJ2-1; D perhaps matches TRBD2 (5 bases). Trimming took 6 bases from V and 1 from J, leaving 10 bases between them. Germline V lookup: CDR1 MNHNS, CDR2 SASEGT. This CDR3 is 14 amino acids long. CDR3 protein: CASRQTGSYNEQFF. CDR3 nucleotides: TGTGCCAGCAGGCAAACGGGATCCTACAATGAGCAGTTCTTC.

The chain has TRBV11-2 and TRBJ2-5; maybe TRBD2 (5 bases). The CDR3 runs 13 residues. CDR1 and CDR2 (germline): SGHAT, FQNNGV. V was shortened by 1 base and J by 4 bases, with 7 bases between the two germline ends. The CDR3, as DNA: TGTGCCAGCAGCTTAGCCGCGGGAGAGACCCAGTACTTC. This encodes CASSLAAGETQYF.

The gene calls are TRBV5-1 and TRBJ2-2, with TRBD1 identical over 8 bases. The CDR3 extends over 15 amino acids. Trimming took 3 bases from V and 3 from J; bases not matched to a gene: 4. The germline V gene encodes CDR1 SGHRS and CDR2 YFSETQ. The CDR3 protein is CASSSRDRYTGELFF. The CDR3 region has the DNA TGCGCCAGCAGCTCCAGGGACAGGTACACCGGGGAGCTGTTTTTT.

The gene calls are TRBV30 and TRBJ2-7, with 7 bases fitting TRBD1. In germline, CDR1 is GTSNPN, CDR2 SVGIG (reference sequence). Trimming took 2 bases from V and 5 from J; bases not matched to a gene: 6. The CDR3 runs 13 residues. The CDR3 coding sequence is TGTGCCTGGAGTACCATTCAGGGGGACGAGCAGTACTTC. Protein sequence: CAWSTIQGDEQYF. The entire variable domain, with the rest obtained from reference TRBV30 and TRBJ2-7, is as follows: SQTIHQWPATLVQPVGSPLSLECTVEGTSNPNLYWYRQAAGRGLQLLFYSVGIGQISSEVPQNLSASRPQDRQFILSSKKLLLSDSGFYLCAWSTIQGDEQYFGPGTRLTVT.